These 24 T cell receptor beta chains originate from one sample sequenced in a study of OX40 agonist ivuxolimab in advanced cancers. Clones were sequenced by immunoSEQ multiplex PCR, and TCRdb holds only the in-frame ones, with some missing. The data contain some 78,000 clones, approximately 90% of them singletons. The sample consisted of CD4+ or CD8+ T cells sorted from blood, taken in a trial of the OX40 agonist ivuxolimab. The receptors here all came from an adult with an advanced solid tumor such as melanoma, head and neck, liver or kidney cancer.

This clone was seen a handful of times. Other nucleotide sequences from this sample produce the same CDR3. This chain uses TRBV5-1 with TRBJ2-1; D might be TRBD2 (6 bases). The V end was cut by 4 bases, the J end by 6 bases, with 17 bases between. This CDR3 region has 15 residues. The germline gives CDR1 SGHRS, CDR2 YFSETQ. This CDR3 reads CASSLGGVGLNEQFF. CDR3 DNA sequence: TGCGCCAGCAGCCTGGGGGGTGTGGGGCTCAATGAGCAGTTCTTC.

DNA of the CDR3: TGCGCCAGCAGCTTTCAGGAGGGGGCAGATACGCAGTATTTT. Its translation is CASSFQEGADTQYF. The V call is TRBV5-1, the J call TRBJ2-3; the D gene could be TRBD1 or TRBD2 (6 bases each). Per the germline V gene, CDR1 is SGHRS and CDR2 is YFSETQ. Trimming removed 2 bases at V and 4 bases at J, with 11 bases between. CDR3 length equals 14 residues.

V is TRBV19 and J is TRBJ1-1, with a weak D call TRBD1 (5 bases). The CDR3 sequence is 13 residues long. V lost 6 bases to trimming and J lost 4 bases, with 12 bases between them. CDR1 and CDR2 (germline): LNHDA, SQIVND (reference sequence). The CDR3 loop reads CASSLRDVTEAFF. The CDR3 DNA is TGTGCCAGTAGCCTCAGGGATGTCACTGAAGCTTTCTTT.

The V call is TRBV28, the J call TRBJ1-5; D is uncertain. Germline V lookup: CDR1 MDHEN, CDR2 SYDVKM. The CDR3 length is 15 residues. V lost 4 bases and J lost 5, with 15 bases in between. This CDR3 reads CASSSPGPHYQPQHF. DNA of the CDR3: TGTGCCAGCAGTTCCCCCGGGCCCCATTATCAGCCCCAGCATTTT. The full variable domain, rest sourced from reference TRBV28 and TRBJ1-5, is DVKVTQSSRYLVKRTGEKVFLECVQDMDHENMFWYRQDPGLGLRLIYFSYDVKMKEKGDIPEGYSVSREKKERFSLILESASTNQTSMYLCASSSPGPHYQPQHFGDGTRLSIL.

J is TRBJ2-3 and V is TRBV7-2; D may be TRBD2 (7 bases). Germline V lookup: CDR1 SGHTA, CDR2 FQGNSA. The CDR3 spans 15 residues. The V end was cut by 2 bases, the J end by 1 base, with 10 bases between. CDR3 loop: CASSLWGGRTDTQYF. DNA of the CDR3: TGTGCCAGCAGCTTATGGGGGGGCCGCACAGATACGCAGTATTTT.

CDR3 residues: CASSSRGADTQYF. CDR3 coding DNA: TGTGCCAGCAGCTCCCGCGGGGCAGATACGCAGTATTTT. This sequence joins TRBV11-3 and TRBJ2-3, with D maybe TRBD2 (6 bases). This CDR3 contains 13 residues. V was clipped by 4 bases and J by 4 bases, with 9 bases between them. Germline CDR1 and CDR2: SGHNT and YENEEA.

This clone was seen a few times. The V and J genes are TRBV16 and TRBJ2-6; D is perhaps TRBD2 (5 bases). V lost 4 bases and J 0 bases, leaving 13 bases between the germline ends. The CDR3 is 17 residues long. Germline lookup yields CDR1 KGHSY and CDR2 FQNENV. CDR3 nucleotides: TGTGCCAGCAGCCCCCCGAAGGGAGACTCTGGGGCCAACGTCCTGACTTTC. It encodes CASSPPKGDSGANVLTF.

V gene TRBV18 combines with J gene TRBJ1-1; D call uncertain. V dropped 1 base and J dropped 3 bases, with 12 bases sitting between them. This CDR3 is built from 15 residues. Germline V CDR1 and CDR2: KGHSH, LQKENI. The CDR3 reads CASSPLSSRDTEAFF. As DNA, the CDR3 is TGTGCCAGCTCACCACTTTCCTCCAGAGACACTGAAGCTTTCTTT.

V gene TRBV6-1 combines with J gene TRBJ1-5; weak D call: TRBD1 (5 bases). CDR1 and CDR2 from the germline V gene are MNHNS and SASEGT. Trimming took 7 bases from V and 5 from J, leaving 9 bases between them. This CDR3 has 12 residues. Here the CDR3 DNA reads TGTGCCAGCAAGCGGGGGGATCAGCCCCAGCATTTT. Translated, it gives CASKRGDQPQHF.

The chain combines TRBV28 with TRBJ1-5, with unresolved D. CDR1 and CDR2 (germline): MDHEN, SYDVKM. The CDR3 is 12 residues long. Trimming took off 9 bases at V and 7 bases at J, with 13 bases between the two ends. The CDR3 sequence: CASSPPSQPQHF. The CDR3 coding sequence is TGTGCCAGTTCCCCCCCTAGCCAGCCCCAGCATTTT.

The chain carries TRBV9 and TRBJ2-7, with D unresolved. The germline V gene encodes CDR1 SGDLS and CDR2 YYNGEE. Trimming cost V 0 bases and J 0 bases, with 13 bases left between them. The CDR3 length is 16 residues. CDR3: CASSVEPAVGSYEQYF. CDR3 nucleotide sequence: TGTGCCAGCAGCGTAGAACCCGCGGTCGGCTCCTACGAGCAGTACTTC.

This sequence joins TRBV9 and TRBJ2-3; D is unresolved. There are 14 residues in the CDR3. The V and J ends lost 0 bases and 1 base respectively, with 6 bases between them. CDR1 and CDR2 from the germline V gene are SGDLS and YYNGEE. CDR3 in amino acids: CASSVVDGTDTQYF. The CDR3 nucleotides read TGTGCCAGCAGCGTAGTTGACGGCACAGATACGCAGTATTTT.

The chain combines TRBV19 with TRBJ1-6, with 7 bases aligning to TRBD1. The CDR3 runs 13 residues. The V gene's germline CDR1 is LNHDA and CDR2 SQIVND (reference sequence). V trimming: 6 bases; J trimming: 9 bases; junction bases outside the gene matches: 5. CDR3 nucleotides: TGTGCCAGTAGGGGACAGAGTTTTTCACCCCTCCACTTT. Protein sequence: CASRGQSFSPLHF.

The genes are TRBV10-3 and TRBJ2-5, with TRBD1 matching over 10 bases. Trimming cost V 0 bases and J 4 bases; bases outside gene matches: 2. The germline V gene encodes CDR1 ENHRY and CDR2 SYGVKD. The CDR3 runs to 15 residues. The CDR3 DNA sequence: TGTGCCATCAGTGAGTCGTGGGACAGGGGAGAGACCCAGTACTTC. Encoded protein: CAISESWDRGETQYF.

V and J are TRBV14 and TRBJ2-3; D is unresolved. V was cut by 3 bases and J by 3 bases, with 7 bases left in between. Per germline, CDR1 SGHDN and CDR2 FVKESK. The CDR3 contains 13 residues. CDR3 DNA sequence: TGTGCCAGCAGCCATCTGGATACAGATACGCAGTATTTT. It translates to CASSHLDTDTQYF.

This clone was picked up a small number of times. The genes are TRBV6-1 and TRBJ2-5, with 7 bases aligning to TRBD1. V was pared by 10 bases and J by 4 bases, with 6 bases of the junction left unmatched. The CDR3 is 12 amino acids. Germline values: CDR1 MNHNS, CDR2 SASEGT. This CDR3 is CATTGEVETQYF. CDR3 nucleotide sequence: TGTGCCACTACAGGGGAAGTAGAGACCCAGTACTTC.

This chain uses TRBV29-1 with TRBJ1-1; D gene unclear. Trimming removed 4 bases at V and 0 bases at J, with 9 bases between. Looked up from germline, CDR1 is SQVTM and CDR2 is ANQGSEA. This CDR3 is built from 13 residues. CDR3 region: CSVVTTLNTEAFF. CDR3 coding DNA: TGCAGCGTTGTGACGACACTGAACACTGAAGCTTTCTTT. Full variable domain (rest looked up from reference TRBV29-1 and TRBJ1-1): SAVISQKPSRDICQRGTSLTIQCQVDSQVTMMFWYRQQPGQSLTLIATANQGSEATYESGFVIDKFPISRPNLTFSTLTVSNMSPEDSSIYLCSVVTTLNTEAFFGQGTRLTVV.

The chain employs TRBV6-5 and TRBJ2-5; D not resolved. The tail of the sequence fits TRBJ2-7 better, so the J call may be wrong. This CDR3 is built from 13 residues. In germline, CDR1 is MNHEY, CDR2 SVGAGI. The CDR3, as DNA: TGTGCCAGCAGGTTAGGCATCGCCTACGAGCAGTACTTC. Amino acids: CASRLGIAYEQYF.

The chain recombines TRBV10-3 with TRBJ1-1; possibly TRBD1 for D (6 bases). CDR1 ENHRY and CDR2 SYGVKD come from the germline V gene. V dropped 2 bases and J dropped 1 base, with 11 bases sitting between them. The CDR3 runs 15 residues. The CDR3, as DNA: TGTGCCATCAGTGAGAGGGGGGCCCAGAACACTGAAGCTTTCTTT. Translated: CAISERGAQNTEAFF.

This rearrangement joins TRBV10-3 to TRBJ1-2; 7 nucleotides agree with TRBD1. This CDR3 is built from 17 residues. The V gene end was trimmed by 2 bases and the J gene end by 1 base; junction bases not matched to a gene: 10. Germline V lookup: CDR1 ENHRY, CDR2 SYGVKD. The CDR3 nucleotides are TGTGCCATCAGTGAGCCAGGGGGGACGACGGTTAACTATGGCTACACCTTC. Translated, it gives CAISEPGGTTVNYGYTF.

The chain employs TRBV19 and TRBJ2-7; D is possibly TRBD1 or TRBD2 (5 bases each). CDR3 length: 16 residues. V shed 4 bases and J shed 1 base, with 17 bases lying between them. Germline V gene data show CDR1 as LNHDA and CDR2 as SQIVND (reference sequence). The CDR3 loop is CASSTTVRDGSYEQYF. CDR3 bases: TGTGCCAGTAGTACTACCGTCCGGGACGGATCCTACGAGCAGTACTTC.

The chain carries TRBV9 and TRBJ2-3; either TRBD1 or TRBD2 may supply D (5 bases each). The germline V gene has CDR1 SGDLS and CDR2 YYNGEE. CDR3 length equals 14 residues. Trimming removed 0 bases at V and 0 bases at J, with 5 bases between. Here the CDR3 DNA reads TGTGCCAGCAGCGTAGGGGGGAGCACAGATACGCAGTATTTT. Translated, it gives CASSVGGSTDTQYF.

The rearrangement joins TRBV5-6 to TRBJ2-7, with D perhaps matching TRBD1 (6 bases). The length of the CDR3 is 14 residues. Trimming took off 4 bases at V and 4 bases at J, with 15 bases between the two ends. In germline, CDR1 is SGHDT, CDR2 YYEEEE. CDR3 nucleotide sequence: TGTGCCAGCAGCCGAACAGGGACCCTTTACGAGCAGTACTTC. Amino acid sequence: CASSRTGTLYEQYF.

Turning to this clone: The sample holds other DNA sequences that translate to the same CDR3. The V and J genes are TRBV7-2 and TRBJ1-2; D is unclear. The length of the CDR3 is 12 residues. The V gene's germline CDR1 is SGHTA and CDR2 FQGNSA. V lost 3 bases, J lost 5 bases, and 7 bases lay in between. CDR3 nucleotide sequence: TGTGCCAGCAGCTTCCAAAGTTATGGCTACACCTTC. It yields the protein CASSFQSYGYTF. Full variable domain (missing parts from reference TRBV7-2 and TRBJ1-2): GAGVSQSPSNKVTEKGKDVELRCDPISGHTALYWYRQSLGQGLEFLIYFQGNSAPDKSGLPSDRFSAERTGGSVSTLTIQRTQQEDSAVYLCASSFQSYGYTFGSGTRLTVV.